This is a list of T cell receptor beta chains from one sample in a study of cytomegalovirus exposure and HLA in healthy donors. The assay was immunoSEQ multiplex PCR, and TCRdb's table has in-frame clones only and misses some. This sample yields about 98,000 clones, of which roughly four fifths are seen a single time; approximately 4% belongs to the top ten. The sample consisted of PBMCs. All receptors derive from a female donor in good health and CMV-seropositive. Each CDR3 is given with its conserved first and last residue. The order of the fields is J gene, V gene, clone size, D gene, CDR3 protein, CDR3 DNA. A D gene is named only where the DNA matches it firmly. Rows give clone size only sometimes, using once, few, many, or a class for an expanded clone.

>TRBJ2-2|TRBV6-1|NA|NA
CASSESGIGELFF
TGTGCCAGCAGTGAGTCCGGGATCGGGGAGCTGTTTTTT
>TRBJ1-1|TRBV5-1|NA|NA
CASSLGPEGAWNTEAFF
TGCGCCAGCAGCTTGGGGCCAGAAGGGGCCTGGAACACTGAAGCTTTCTTT
>TRBJ2-3|TRBV9|NA|TRBD2
CASSAGLAGPTDTQYF
TGTGCCAGCAGCGCTGGACTAGCGGGACCCACAGATACGCAGTATTTT
>TRBJ2-5|TRBV28|once|TRBD1
CASRTPRLRDSLRETQYF
TGTGCCAGCAGGACTCCACGCCTCCGGGACAGTCTTAGAGAGACCCAGTACTTC
>TRBJ2-1|TRBV5-4|few|TRBD1
CASSPGQLSYNEQFF
TGTGCCAGCAGCCCGGGACAGCTCTCCTACAATGAGCAGTTCTTC
>TRBJ1-2|TRBV5-1|once|TRBD1
CASSPHGDRGAYGYTF
TGCGCCAGCAGCCCACATGGGGACAGGGGAGCGTATGGCTACACCTTC
>TRBJ2-7|TRBV9|NA|TRBD1
CASSTPGTGSSEQYF
TGTGCCAGCAGCACCCCCGGGACAGGCTCTTCCGAGCAGTACTTC
>TRBJ1-1|TRBV5-1|NA|TRBD1
CASTQGFAEAFF
TGCGCCAGCACACAGGGGTTCGCTGAAGCTTTCTTT
>TRBJ2-7|TRBV11-2|NA|NA
CASSLEGGHTPYEQYF
TGTGCCAGCAGCTTAGAGGGGGGGCACACCCCCTACGAGCAGTACTTC
>TRBJ2-1|TRBV4-1|NA|TRBD2
CASSPQSIGGSSYNEQFF
TGCGCCAGCAGTCCCCAATCCATCGGGGGGAGCTCCTACAATGAGCAGTTCTTC
>TRBJ2-4|TRBV11-2|NA|NA
CASSSLSKNIQYF
TGTGCCAGCAGCTCCCTTTCCAAAAACATTCAGTACTTC
>TRBJ1-2|TRBV4-1|once|TRBD1
CASSHLGQGDYGYTF
TGCGCCAGCAGCCATCTCGGACAGGGGGACTATGGCTACACCTTC
>TRBJ1-2|TRBV6-1|NA|TRBD1
CASSEEGQGLGGYTF
TGTGCCAGCAGTGAAGAGGGACAGGGGTTGGGTGGCTACACCTTC
>TRBJ1-1|TRBV7-9|NA|NA
CASSHSIGAGTEAFF
TGTGCCAGCAGCCATTCTATAGGGGCAGGAACTGAAGCTTTCTTT
>TRBJ1-3|TRBV23-1|few|NA
CASSPGHHSGNTIYF
TGCGCCAGCAGTCCGGGACACCACTCTGGAAACACCATATATTTT
>TRBJ2-5|TRBV14|NA|NA
CASSQDLRGSYQETQYF
TGTGCCAGCAGCCAAGATCTTCGGGGTAGCTACCAAGAGACCCAGTACTTC
>TRBJ1-4|TRBV5-1|NA|TRBD1
CASSLGGTGGGKLFF
TGCGCCAGCAGCTTGGGGGGGACAGGGGGTGGAAAACTGTTTTTT
>TRBJ1-4|TRBV19|NA|TRBD1
CASGTGRSTNEKLFF
TGTGCCTCGGGGACAGGGCGCTCAACTAATGAAAAACTGTTTTTT
>TRBJ1-2|TRBV2|once|NA
CASSEQQGYGYTF
TGTGCCAGCAGTGAGCAGCAGGGCTATGGCTACACCTTC
>TRBJ1-5|TRBV27|few|NA
CASSPPAGEPQHF
TGTGCCAGCAGTCCCCCTGCCGGAGAGCCCCAGCATTTT
>TRBJ2-2|TRBV19|NA|NA
CASSISLPDTGELFF
TGTGCCAGTAGTATATCCTTACCAGACACCGGGGAGCTGTTTTTT
>TRBJ1-1|TRBV28|few|NA
CASSLGGSGGYTEAFF
TGTGCCAGCAGTTTGGGCGGGAGCGGAGGGTACACTGAAGCTTTCTTT
>TRBJ1-5|TRBV6-5|NA|NA
CASSSRGKRQPQHF
TGTGCCAGCAGTTCCCGGGGGAAACGGCAGCCCCAGCATTTT
>TRBJ2-1|TRBV9|few|TRBD2
CASSVRTGLALGEGYNEQFF
TGTGCCAGCAGCGTACGAACCGGACTAGCCCTCGGGGAGGGGTACAATGAGCAGTTCTTC